These 26 T cell receptor beta chains originate from one sample sequenced in a study of CD8 T cells in ankylosing spondylitis. TCRdb recomputed calls from the 5' RACE reads with MiXCR, one row per CDR3 protein. The repertoire includes roughly 170,000 distinct CDR3 sequences, 9.8% of them detected once, and approximately 15% sits in the top ten. Material for sequencing was blood, either unsorted or a sorted T cell fraction (not recorded which). Every receptor here comes from a female donor with ankylosing spondylitis or in good health (not recorded which).

This clonotype appeared a few times. The rearrangement links TRBV24-1 to TRBJ2-1; TRBD1 or TRBD2 may be the D gene (6 bases each). V lost 9 bases to trimming and J lost 2 bases, with 19 bases between them. CDR3 size: 16 residues. Germline loops: CDR1 KGHDR, CDR2 SFDVKD. CDR3 sequence (DNA): TGTGCCACCTCAAGGACCTCCGGGGGCCCCTACAATGAGCAGTTCTTC. The encoded protein is CATSRTSGGPYNEQFF.

This clonotype occurred a few times. The chain links TRBV28 to TRBJ2-4; 12 bases agree with TRBD2. Germline CDR1 is MDHEN and CDR2 is SYDVKM. The ends lost 3 bases at V and 3 bases at J; junction bases unmatched: 9. The CDR3 is made up of 18 amino acids. For the CDR3, the DNA is TGTGCCAGCAGTTTCCGGCTAGCGGGAGGGATAGGCAAAAACATTCAGTACTTC. Its protein product is CASSFRLAGGIGKNIQYF. The full variable domain, in which reference TRBV28 and TRBJ2-4 provide the parts outside the CDR3, is DVKVTQSSRYLVKRTGEKVFLECVQDMDHENMFWYRQDPGLGLRLIYFSYDVKMKEKGDIPEGYSVSREKKERFSLILESASTNQTSMYLCASSFRLAGGIGKNIQYFGAGTRLSVL.

This clonotype has at least ten counts. The chain uses TRBV4-2 and TRBJ1-1; D remains unclear. Trimming cost V 0 bases and J 5 bases, with 16 bases left between them. CDR3 length: 16 residues. CDR1 and CDR2 (germline): LGHNA, YNFKEQ. DNA of the CDR3: TGTGCCAGCAGCCAAGAGCCAGCCCCGACATGGACTGAAGCTTTCTTT. Its protein is CASSQEPAPTWTEAFF.

This clonotype was detected only a few times. The rearrangement links TRBV9 to TRBJ2-1; D ambiguous. V lost 0 bases and J lost 0, with 7 bases in between. Per the germline V gene, CDR1 is SGDLS and CDR2 is YYNGEE. The CDR3 is made up of 15 amino acids. CDR3 sequence: CASSVDFSSYNEQFF. CDR3 DNA sequence: TGTGCCAGCAGCGTAGATTTCAGCTCCTACAATGAGCAGTTCTTC.

A few counts support this clonotype. The chain combines TRBV7-8 with TRBJ2-5; possibly TRBD1 or TRBD2 for D (5 bases each). V shed 6 bases and J shed 5 bases, with 13 bases lying between them. The CDR3 has 13 amino acids. Germline CDR1 is SGHVS and CDR2 is FQNEAQ. The CDR3 DNA sequence: TGTGCCAGCAGTCCAAAATGGGGGGAGACCCAGTACTTC. Its translation is CASSPKWGETQYF.

This clonotype was detected only a few times. The CDR3 region is CASSYWDSSSYNEQFF. The CDR3 nucleotides are TGTGCCAGCAGCTACTGGGACTCGAGCTCCTACAATGAGCAGTTCTTC. The V and J genes are TRBV14 and TRBJ2-1; D perhaps matches TRBD2 (6 bases). The V end was cut by 5 bases, the J end by 0 bases, with 14 bases between. The CDR3 runs 16 residues. CDR1 SGHDN and CDR2 FVKESK come from the germline V gene. The full variable domain, its missing parts supplied by reference TRBV14 and TRBJ2-1, is EAGVTQFPSHSVIEKGQTVTLRCDPISGHDNLYWYRRVMGKEIKFLLHFVKESKQDESGMPNNRFLAERTGGTYSTLKVQPAELEDSGVYFCASSYWDSSSYNEQFFGPGTRLTVL.

This chain links TRBV4-3 with TRBJ2-1; a possible D gene is TRBD2 (5 bases). Germline loops: CDR1 LGHNA, CDR2 YSLEER. V gave up 3 bases and J gave up 9 bases, with 21 bases separating them. CDR3 length: 16 residues. The CDR3 is CASSQGMWQPGSEQFF. Written as DNA, the CDR3 is TGCGCCAGCAGCCAGGGAATGTGGCAGCCTGGGAGTGAGCAGTTCTTC.

This clonotype was seen repeatedly, ten times or more. J is TRBJ2-1 and V is TRBV6-6, with D unclear. Between the trimmed V and J ends, which lost 5 bases and 8 bases, there was a span of 7 bases. CDR3 length equals 11 residues. Per germline, CDR1 MNHNY and CDR2 SVGAGI (reference sequence). The CDR3 coding sequence is TGTGCCAGCAGTGAGAGAGATGAGCAGTTCTTC. Its protein product is CASSERDEQFF.

This clonotype has at least ten counts. This chain joins TRBV6-5 and TRBJ2-2; D is unclear. The germline V gene encodes CDR1 MNHEY and CDR2 SVGAGI. V was shortened by 10 bases and J by 6 bases, with 6 bases between the two germline ends. CDR3 length: 10 amino acids. CDR3 nucleotide sequence: TGTGCCACCCGGGCCGGGGAGCTGTTTTTT. Protein sequence: CATRAGELFF.

This clonotype has ten or more counts. This chain joins TRBV5-1 and TRBJ2-1; TRBD1 matches at 8 bases. The CDR3 is 14 amino acids. The junction had 5 bases not matched to a gene; V was cut back by 2 bases and J by 7 bases. CDR1 and CDR2 from the germline V gene are SGHRS and YFSETQ. CDR3 nucleotides: TGCGCCAGCAGCTTCCCGACAGGGGAGAATGAGCAGTTCTTC. It yields the protein CASSFPTGENEQFF.

At least ten counts were recorded for this clonotype. This chain connects TRBV9 to TRBJ1-1; D gene ambiguous. Per germline, CDR1 SGDLS and CDR2 YYNGEE. This CDR3 spans 14 amino acids. Trimming pared 7 bases from V and 0 bases from J, leaving 13 bases between. The CDR3 nucleotides are TGTGCCAGCGGAGGGAACAGCCTGAACACTGAAGCTTTCTTT. It encodes CASGGNSLNTEAFF.

V is TRBV7-9 and J is TRBJ1-2; 7 bases align to TRBD1. The J segment lost 14 bases and the V segment lost 5 bases, leaving 11 bases of the junction unmatched. The CDR3 runs 12 residues. Germline CDR1 is SEHNR and CDR2 is FQNEAQ (reference sequence). The CDR3 sequence: CASSQGQAAGTF. The CDR3 nucleotides are TGTGCCAGCAGCCAAGGACAGGCCGCTGGGACCTTC.

This clonotype was picked up a small number of times. This chain uses TRBV11-2 with TRBJ2-5; 13 nucleotides line up with TRBD2. The germline gives CDR1 SGHAT, CDR2 FQNNGV. This CDR3 region has 19 residues. After removal of 1 base from V and 3 bases from J, the junction contained 11 bases not matched to a gene. The DNA for the CDR3 is TGTGCCAGCAGCTTAGGCCCCCAGACTAGCGGGAGGTCGAAAGAGACCCAGTACTTC. Residues: CASSLGPQTSGRSKETQYF. Supplemented by reference TRBV11-2 and TRBJ2-5, the full variable domain reads EAGVAQSPRYKIIEKRQSVAFWCNPISGHATLYWYQQILGQGPKLLIQFQNNGVVDDSQLPKDRFSAERLKGVDSTLKIQPAKLEDSAVYLCASSLGPQTSGRSKETQYFGPGTRLLVL.

This rearrangement joins TRBV9 to TRBJ2-7, with unresolved D. The V end lost 0 bases, the J end lost 3 bases, and 10 bases lay between the germline ends. CDR1 is SGDLS and CDR2 is YYNGEE in the germline V gene. This CDR3 is 14 amino acids long. CDR3: CASSVEGSNYEQYF. Written as DNA, the CDR3 is TGTGCCAGCAGCGTAGAAGGCAGCAACTACGAGCAGTACTTC.

This clonotype was counted at least ten times. The V call is TRBV20-1, the J call TRBJ2-5; tentatively, D is TRBD1 (6 bases). V was pared by 4 bases and J by 7 bases, with 16 bases between. The CDR3 is made up of 13 amino acids. In germline, CDR1 is DFQATT, CDR2 SNEGSKA (reference sequence). In DNA, the CDR3 is TGCAGTGCTATGGACAGAACCTGGTGGACCCAGTACTTC. This translates into CSAMDRTWWTQYF.

V usage is TRBV10-3 and J usage is TRBJ2-6; the D gene is possibly TRBD1 (6 bases). Germline loops: CDR1 ENHRY, CDR2 SYGVKD. The V and J ends lost 4 bases and 0 bases respectively, with 13 bases between them. The CDR3 length is 17 residues. The CDR3 region is CAISAGDGASGANVLTF. CDR3 sequence (DNA): TGTGCCATCAGTGCAGGGGACGGAGCCTCTGGGGCCAACGTCCTGACTTTC.

In its sample, this clonotype was seen many times. V is TRBV7-2 and J is TRBJ2-3, with D possibly matching TRBD1 (5 bases). This CDR3 spans 14 amino acids. Looked up from germline, CDR1 is SGHTA and CDR2 is FQGNSA. Trimming removed 6 bases from V and 1 base from J, with 11 bases in between. DNA for the CDR3: TGTGCCAGCAGGGGGCCACAAGGCACAGATACGCAGTATTTT. Translation gives CASRGPQGTDTQYF.

The rearrangement links TRBV7-9 to TRBJ1-2; the D gene is possibly TRBD1 (5 bases). The V gene lost 5 bases and the J gene lost 7 bases, with 17 bases spanning the gap. The CDR3 contains 14 residues. Germline V lookup: CDR1 SEHNR, CDR2 FQNEAQ (reference sequence). For the CDR3, the DNA is TGTGCCAGCAGCCCCGTCGGGGGAGCTTTTGGCTACACCTTC. Translated: CASSPVGGAFGYTF.

The sample holds a few counts of this clonotype. The chain employs TRBV2 and TRBJ2-1; 13 bases agree with TRBD2. J lost 5 bases, V lost 6 bases, and 13 bases had no gene match. Germline CDR1 is SNHLY and CDR2 is FYNNEI. The CDR3 is made up of 18 amino acids. CDR3 nucleotide sequence: TGTGCCAGCAGCTTACTAGCGGGAGGGCCCACAGATAACAATGAGCAGTTCTTC. Translated, it gives CASSLLAGGPTDNNEQFF.

The chain has TRBV20-1 and TRBJ2-7; perhaps TRBD2 as D (6 bases). The germline V and J ends were trimmed by 0 bases and 4 bases, with 25 bases remaining between them. CDR3 length: 18 amino acids. CDR1 is DFQATT, CDR2 SNEGSKA, per germline (reference sequence). The CDR3, as DNA: TGCAGTGCTAGAGATACGTTTGGGCGGGACTCCTCGGGGTACGAGCAGTACTTC. Translating it yields CSARDTFGRDSSGYEQYF.

The genes are TRBV25-1 and TRBJ1-2; D is ambiguous. CDR1 is MGHDK and CDR2 is SYGVNS in the germline V gene. The V and J ends lost 2 bases and 4 bases respectively, with 11 bases between them. The CDR3 is made up of 14 amino acids. The CDR3, as DNA: TGTGCCAGCAGTGAACCGGGCTACTTCTATGGCTACACCTTC. Amino acids: CASSEPGYFYGYTF.

In nucleotides, the CDR3 is TGTGCCAGCACCTCCGACAGAACGAACACCGGGGAGCTGTTTTTT. It specifies CASTSDRTNTGELFF. The chain links TRBV27 to TRBJ2-2; possible D gene TRBD1, 5 bases. From germline, CDR1 is MNHEY and CDR2 SMNVEV (reference sequence). The length of the CDR3 is 15 residues. V lost 7 bases, J lost 0 bases, and 12 bases lay in between.

This clonotype was picked up a small number of times. V usage is TRBV3-1 and J usage is TRBJ2-5; TRBD1 is a possible D gene (5 bases). The V gene's germline CDR1 is LGHDT and CDR2 YNNKEL (reference sequence). V shed 1 base and J shed 5 bases, with 11 bases lying between them. The CDR3 covers 14 residues. The CDR3 bases are TGTGCCAGCAGCCAAGTCGGCAGGGTCGAGACCCAGTACTTC. Residues: CASSQVGRVETQYF.

The V call is TRBV19, the J call TRBJ2-7, with no clear D. Germline V gene lookup returns CDR1 LNHDA and CDR2 SQIVND (reference sequence). The CDR3 totals 13 residues. V was shortened by 5 bases and J by 2 bases, with 10 bases between the two germline ends. The CDR3 region has the DNA TGTGCCAGTAGTGCCGGACCGACCTACGAGCAGTACTTC. Protein: CASSAGPTYEQYF.

This clonotype was recorded many times. V is TRBV7-9 and J is TRBJ2-3; TRBD1 aligns across 9 bases. The CDR3 runs to 14 residues. Germline trimming cut 8 bases from V and 6 bases from J; bases unmatched to any gene: 9. Per germline, CDR1 SEHNR and CDR2 FQNEAQ (reference sequence). This CDR3 is CASSWGTGTDTQYF. The CDR3 DNA reads as TGTGCCAGCTCTTGGGGGACAGGGACGGATACGCAGTATTTT.

In this sample, this clonotype turned up many times. J is TRBJ1-5 and V is TRBV7-8; no clear D. This CDR3 has 15 amino acids. Trimming took 4 bases from V and 4 from J, leaving 14 bases between them. CDR1 and CDR2 (germline): SGHVS, FQNEAQ. The CDR3 nucleotides are TGTGCCAGCAGCTCCACGACTGTGGGGAATCAGCCCCAGCATTTT. It translates to CASSSTTVGNQPQHF.